Here is one TCR beta chain with its context. Its matching antigen is unknown. This sample was taken from a study of T cell responses to AZD1222 COVID-19 vaccine. Study-level findings and limits: Rises in breadth and depth of Spike-specific TCRs came after two AZD1222 doses.

Second doses at about 4 or about 12 weeks were pooled. The repertoire was sequenced with immunoSEQ multiplex PCR; TCRdb's copy has only in-frame clones and lacks some. Seen here are 150,000 to 160,000 clones, about 90% observed once, and the top ten hold approximately 9.1%. The TCR was taken from an adult who received the AZD1222 COVID-19 vaccine. Sequences were derived from peripheral blood, sampled 28 days after the second AZD1222 dose.

CDR3 nucleotide sequence: TGTGCCAGCAGTCAGGACAGTAGCTCCTATAATTCACCCCTCCACTTT. Translated, it gives CASSQDSSSYNSPLHF. The chain has TRBV28 and TRBJ1-6; perhaps TRBD1 as D (6 bases). CDR1 is MDHEN, CDR2 SYDVKM, per germline. The ends were cut back, 5 bases at V and 0 bases at J, with 11 bases in the middle. The length of the CDR3 is 16 residues.